These T cell receptor beta chains were read from a single sample in a study of T cell changes during pregnancy in multiple sclerosis. Profiled with immunoSEQ multiplex PCR; TCRdb holds only in-frame clones, not every one. Of tens of thousands of clones in the sample, 85% to 90% were seen once. This specimen was peripheral blood, taken after pregnancy. The receptors come from a female donor in good health, enrolled as a control in a pregnancy study. CDR3s include the opening cysteine and the closing phenylalanine or tryptophan. D genes are given only for firm matches. Some rows mark clone size as missing; the rest say once, few, many or name a class of expanded clone.

j_gene,v_gene,d_gene,abundance,CDR3nt,CDR3aa
TRBJ2-1,TRBV4-3,.,.,TGCGCCAGCAGCCTATTAGGAAGGGGGGGGGCTGGTGAGCAGTTCTTC,CASSLLGRGGAGEQFF
TRBJ1-4,TRBV6-1,TRBD1,once,TGTGCCAGCAGTGAAGCGGACCGGGACAGGGGGGGTATGAGAGAAAAACTGTTTTTT,CASSEADRDRGGMREKLFF
TRBJ2-1,TRBV19,.,.,TGTGCCAGTAGTATCGGCCAGCGGTCTGACAATGAGCAGTTCTTC,CASSIGQRSDNEQFF
TRBJ1-4,TRBV9,.,.,TGTGCCAGCAGCTCTAATTCACAGGTGAATGAAAAACTGTTTTTT,CASSSNSQVNEKLFF
TRBJ2-5,TRBV6-5,TRBD2,.,TGTGCCAGCAGCCCCGGGACTAGGGGTGGGACCCAGTACTTC,CASSPGTRGGTQYF
TRBJ2-5,TRBV2,TRBD1,.,TGTGCCAGCAGTGAAGCGGGGACAGCCAGGAGGGAGACCCAGTACTTC,CASSEAGTARRETQYF
TRBJ2-7,TRBV7-9,.,many,TGTGCCAGCAGCCCAGACAGCTCCTCGGCCGAGCAGTACTTC,CASSPDSSSAEQYF
TRBJ2-7,TRBV7-2,TRBD2,.,TGTGCCAGCAGCTTAACGGCTAGCGGGGGCTCCTACGAGCAGTACTTC,CASSLTASGGSYEQYF
TRBJ2-2,TRBV7-9,.,.,TGTGCCAGCAGCTTAGAAGTGCTGGGACACTCGAACACCGGGGAGCTGTTTTTT,CASSLEVLGHSNTGELFF
TRBJ2-5,TRBV6-6,.,.,TGTGCCAGCAGTAAAACACGACAGGGAGGCGAGACCCAGTACTTC,CASSKTRQGGETQYF
TRBJ2-7,TRBV19,TRBD1,.,TGTGCCAGTAGTGTCCTCCGGGGACAGAGTGCTTACGAGCAGTACTTC,CASSVLRGQSAYEQYF
TRBJ1-2,TRBV30,.,.,TGTGCCTGGAGTACAGGTTACTATGGCTACACCTTC,CAWSTGYYGYTF
TRBJ1-2,TRBV6-6,.,.,TGTGCCAGCAGTTCCGGACAGCGATATGGCTACACCTTC,CASSSGQRYGYTF
TRBJ2-6,TRBV13,.,.,TGTGCCAGCAGCTACGGACAAGGTGGGGCCAACGTCCTGACTTTC,CASSYGQGGANVLTF
TRBJ1-6,TRBV7-8,.,.,TGTGCCAGCAGCGACAGTGCGGGATATAATTCACCCCTCCACTTT,CASSDSAGYNSPLHF
TRBJ2-7,TRBV5-4,.,.,TGTGCCAGCAGCTTCTCCGACACCTCCTACGAGCAGTACTTC,CASSFSDTSYEQYF
TRBJ2-1,TRBV11-3,.,.,TGTGCCAGCAGCTTATTGCCAGGCTTGGGCGATGAGCAGTTCTTC,CASSLLPGLGDEQFF
TRBJ2-3,TRBV11-3,TRBD2,.,TGTGCCAGCAGCTCCAATCTAGCGGGGGAAGGGGCAGATACGCAGTATTTT,CASSSNLAGEGADTQYF
TRBJ2-6,TRBV4-3,.,.,TGCGCCAGCAGCCAAGAACAGCTTCCCTCTGGGGCCAACGTCCTGACTTTC,CASSQEQLPSGANVLTF
TRBJ2-3,TRBV5-1,.,once,TGCGCCAGCAGTACCGGGGTCGGAGAGAAGACAGATACGCAGTATTTT,CASSTGVGEKTDTQYF
TRBJ2-1,TRBV2,TRBD2,.,TGTGCCAGCAGGAACCCGGGACTAGCGGGAGGGCTGTTCTTC,CASRNPGLAGGLFF
TRBJ1-3,TRBV7-6,.,.,TGTGCCAGCAGTTTGGACATTCACTCTGGAAACACCATATATTTT,CASSLDIHSGNTIYF
TRBJ2-1,TRBV30,TRBD2,.,TGTGCCTGGAATTTACGGGCAGCGGGGAACGATGAGCAGTTCTTC,CAWNLRAAGNDEQFF
TRBJ2-1,TRBV19,TRBD2,few,TGTGCCAGTAGTCACGGGAGGGTCTACAATGAGCAGTTCTTC,CASSHGRVYNEQFF
TRBJ2-3,TRBV9,TRBD2,.,TGTGCCAGCAGCGGACTAGCGGGAGCCAGCACAGATACGCAGTATTTT,CASSGLAGASTDTQYF
TRBJ1-6,TRBV10-3,.,.,TGTGCCACCCGTTTAACAGGGTTACAGAATAATTCACCCCTCCACTTT,CATRLTGLQNNSPLHF